The sequence of this T cell receptor (beta chain) was determined in a study of sequential checkpoint blockade in melanoma. The CDR3 runs to 14 residues. Trimming cost V 3 bases and J 3 bases, with 11 bases left between them. Germline lookup yields CDR1 SGHNT and CDR2 YENEEA. The table lists this clone with many counts. Treatment reported: randomized to nivolumab then ipilimumab (arm A) or the reverse (arm B). Clones were sequenced by immunoSEQ multiplex PCR, and TCRdb holds only the in-frame ones, with some missing. Among 2,500 to 3,000 clones listed, 21% were seen once. Sequenced here: tumor tissue (inferred from file names), sampled from a patient given nivolumab and ipilimumab in sequence. The receptor's source is a human patient with melanoma. Some clones in this sample may be carry-over from other donors' samples. J is TRBJ1-2 and V is TRBV11-3; D remains unclear. CDR3: CASSFQLVDYGYTF. The CDR3 DNA reads as TGTGCCAGCAGCTTTCAACTCGTGGACTATGGCTACACCTTC.